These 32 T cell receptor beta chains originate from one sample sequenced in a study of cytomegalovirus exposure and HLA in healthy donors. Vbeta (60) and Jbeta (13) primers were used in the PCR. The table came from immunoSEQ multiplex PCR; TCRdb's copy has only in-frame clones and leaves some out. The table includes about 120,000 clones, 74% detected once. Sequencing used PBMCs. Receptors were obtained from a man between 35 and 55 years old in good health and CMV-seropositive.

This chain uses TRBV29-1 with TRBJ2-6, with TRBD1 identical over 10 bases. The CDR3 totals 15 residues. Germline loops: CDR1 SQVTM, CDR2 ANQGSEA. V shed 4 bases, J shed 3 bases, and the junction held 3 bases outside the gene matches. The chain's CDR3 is CSVGDRGRGANVLTF. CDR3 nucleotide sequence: TGCAGCGTTGGTGACAGGGGGCGTGGGGCCAACGTCCTGACTTTC. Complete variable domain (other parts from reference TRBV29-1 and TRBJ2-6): SAVISQKPSRDICQRGTSLTIQCQVDSQVTMMFWYRQQPGQSLTLIATANQGSEATYESGFVIDKFPISRPNLTFSTLTVSNMSPEDSSIYLCSVGDRGRGANVLTFGAGSRLTVL.

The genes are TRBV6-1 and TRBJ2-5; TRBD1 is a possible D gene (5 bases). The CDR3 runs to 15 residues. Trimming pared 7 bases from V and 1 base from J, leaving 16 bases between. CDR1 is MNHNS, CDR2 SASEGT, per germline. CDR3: CASTPPQVPQETQYF. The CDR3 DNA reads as TGTGCCAGCACCCCCCCACAGGTCCCCCAAGAGACCCAGTACTTC.

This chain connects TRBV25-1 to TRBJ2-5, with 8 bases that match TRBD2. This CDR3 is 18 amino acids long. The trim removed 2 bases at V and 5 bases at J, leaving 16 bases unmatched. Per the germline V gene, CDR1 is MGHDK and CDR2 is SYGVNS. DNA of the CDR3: TGTGCCAGCAGTGAAAGCCCACTAGCGGTCCCCCTCGAGGAGACCCAGTACTTC. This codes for CASSESPLAVPLEETQYF.

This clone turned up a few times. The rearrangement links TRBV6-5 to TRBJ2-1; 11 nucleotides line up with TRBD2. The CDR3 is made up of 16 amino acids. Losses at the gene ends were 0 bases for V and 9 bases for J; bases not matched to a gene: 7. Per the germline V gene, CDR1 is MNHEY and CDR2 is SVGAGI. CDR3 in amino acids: CASSYSPSGRRGEQFF. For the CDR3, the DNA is TGTGCCAGCAGTTACTCTCCTAGCGGGAGGCGGGGTGAGCAGTTCTTC.

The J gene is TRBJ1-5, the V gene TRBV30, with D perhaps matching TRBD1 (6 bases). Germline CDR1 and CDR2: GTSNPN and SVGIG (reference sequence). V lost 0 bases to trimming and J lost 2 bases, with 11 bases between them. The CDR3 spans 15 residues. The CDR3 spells CAWSVGGGGNQPQHF. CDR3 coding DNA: TGTGCCTGGAGTGTAGGGGGGGGTGGCAATCAGCCCCAGCATTTT. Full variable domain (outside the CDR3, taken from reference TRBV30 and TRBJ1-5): SQTIHQWPATLVQPVGSPLSLECTVEGTSNPNLYWYRQAAGRGLQLLFYSVGIGQISSEVPQNLSASRPQDRQFILSSKKLLLSDSGFYLCAWSVGGGGNQPQHFGDGTRLSIL.

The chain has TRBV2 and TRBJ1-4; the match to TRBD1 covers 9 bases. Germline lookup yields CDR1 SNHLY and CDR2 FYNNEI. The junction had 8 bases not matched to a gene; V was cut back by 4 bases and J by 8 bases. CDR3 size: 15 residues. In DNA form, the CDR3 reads TGTGCCAGCAGTGTGGGGACAGGGATAGGGGAAAAACTGTTTTTT. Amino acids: CASSVGTGIGEKLFF.

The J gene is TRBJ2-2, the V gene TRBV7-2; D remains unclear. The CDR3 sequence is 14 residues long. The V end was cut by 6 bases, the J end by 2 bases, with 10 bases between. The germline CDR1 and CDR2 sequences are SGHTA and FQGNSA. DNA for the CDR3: TGTGCCAGCAGACCTCCAGTAAACACCGGGGAGCTGTTTTTT. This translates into CASRPPVNTGELFF.

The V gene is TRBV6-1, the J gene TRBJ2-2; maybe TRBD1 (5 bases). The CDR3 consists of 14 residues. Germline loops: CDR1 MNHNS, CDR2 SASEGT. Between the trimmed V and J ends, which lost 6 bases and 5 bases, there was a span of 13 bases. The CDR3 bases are TGTGCCAGCAGGAGTGCAGGGTCGACCGGGGAGCTGTTTTTT. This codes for CASRSAGSTGELFF.

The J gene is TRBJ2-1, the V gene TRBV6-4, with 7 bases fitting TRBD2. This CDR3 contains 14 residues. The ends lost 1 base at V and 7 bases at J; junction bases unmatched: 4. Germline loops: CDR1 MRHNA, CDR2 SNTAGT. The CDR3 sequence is CASSDFGTTNEQFF. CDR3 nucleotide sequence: TGTGCCAGCAGTGACTTTGGGACTACTAATGAGCAGTTCTTC.

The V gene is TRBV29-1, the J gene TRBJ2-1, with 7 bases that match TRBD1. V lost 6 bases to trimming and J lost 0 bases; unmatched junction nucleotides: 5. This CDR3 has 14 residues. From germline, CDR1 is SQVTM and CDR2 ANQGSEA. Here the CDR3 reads CSVAGGSSYNEQFF. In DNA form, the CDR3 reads TGCAGCGTCGCAGGGGGTTCCTCCTACAATGAGCAGTTCTTC.

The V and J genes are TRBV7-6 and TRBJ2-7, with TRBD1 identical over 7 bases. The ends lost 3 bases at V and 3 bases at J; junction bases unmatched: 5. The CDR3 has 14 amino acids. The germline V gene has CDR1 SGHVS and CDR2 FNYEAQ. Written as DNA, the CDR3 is TGTGCCAGCAGCTTGCCGGCAGGGGGCTACGAGCAGTACTTC. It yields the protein CASSLPAGGYEQYF.

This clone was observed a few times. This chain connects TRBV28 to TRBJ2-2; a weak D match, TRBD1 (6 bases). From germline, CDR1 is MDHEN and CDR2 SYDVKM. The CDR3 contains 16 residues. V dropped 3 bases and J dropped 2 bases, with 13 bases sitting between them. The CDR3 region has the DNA TGTGCCAGCAGTTTTAGTGGCAGGGGAAACACCGGGGAGCTGTTTTTT. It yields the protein CASSFSGRGNTGELFF.

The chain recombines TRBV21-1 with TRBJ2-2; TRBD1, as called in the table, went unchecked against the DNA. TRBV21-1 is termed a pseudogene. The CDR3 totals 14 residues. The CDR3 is CASSRQGNTGELFF. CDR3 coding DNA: TGTGCCAGCAGCCGCCAGGGAAATACCGGGGAGCTGTTTTTT.

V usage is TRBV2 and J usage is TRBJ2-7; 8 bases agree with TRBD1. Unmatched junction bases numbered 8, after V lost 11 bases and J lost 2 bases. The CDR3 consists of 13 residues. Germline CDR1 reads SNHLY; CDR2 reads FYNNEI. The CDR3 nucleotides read TGTGCCCGCCGCGGGACAGGTACCTACGAGCAGTACTTC. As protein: CARRGTGTYEQYF.

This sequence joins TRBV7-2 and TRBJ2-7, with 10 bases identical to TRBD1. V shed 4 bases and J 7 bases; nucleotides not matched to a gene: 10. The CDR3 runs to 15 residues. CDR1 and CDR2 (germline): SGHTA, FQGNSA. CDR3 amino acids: CASSYRDRGAGEQYF. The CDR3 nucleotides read TGTGCCAGCAGCTACCGGGACAGGGGTGCCGGAGAGCAGTACTTC. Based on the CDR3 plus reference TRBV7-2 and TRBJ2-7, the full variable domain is GAGVSQSPSNKVTEKGKDVELRCDPISGHTALYWYRQSLGQGLEFLIYFQGNSAPDKSGLPSDRFSAERTGGSVSTLTIQRTQQEDSAVYLCASSYRDRGAGEQYFGPGTRLTVT.

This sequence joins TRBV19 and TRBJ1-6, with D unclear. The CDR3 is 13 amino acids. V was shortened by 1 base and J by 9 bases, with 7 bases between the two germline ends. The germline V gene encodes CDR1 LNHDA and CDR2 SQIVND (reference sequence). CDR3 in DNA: TGTGCCAGTAGTATAGGGCAAAGTTCACCCCTCCACTTT. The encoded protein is CASSIGQSSPLHF.

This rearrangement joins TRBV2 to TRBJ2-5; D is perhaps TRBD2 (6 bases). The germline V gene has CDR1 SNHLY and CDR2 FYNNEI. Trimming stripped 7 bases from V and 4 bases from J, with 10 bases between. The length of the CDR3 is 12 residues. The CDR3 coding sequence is TGTGCCAGCAATGCGCGGGGAGAGACCCAGTACTTC. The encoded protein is CASNARGETQYF.

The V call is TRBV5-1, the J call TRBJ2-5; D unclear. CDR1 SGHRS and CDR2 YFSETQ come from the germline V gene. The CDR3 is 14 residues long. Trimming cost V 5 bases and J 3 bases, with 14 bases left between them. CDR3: CASRFALTEETQYF. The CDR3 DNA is TGCGCCAGCAGATTCGCCCTAACCGAAGAGACCCAGTACTTC.

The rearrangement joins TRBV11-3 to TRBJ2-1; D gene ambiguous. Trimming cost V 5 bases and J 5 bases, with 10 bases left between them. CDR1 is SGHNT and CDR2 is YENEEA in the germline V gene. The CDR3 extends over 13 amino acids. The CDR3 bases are TGTGCCAGCAGCCTCGGTGCTAACAATGAGCAGTTCTTC. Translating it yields CASSLGANNEQFF.

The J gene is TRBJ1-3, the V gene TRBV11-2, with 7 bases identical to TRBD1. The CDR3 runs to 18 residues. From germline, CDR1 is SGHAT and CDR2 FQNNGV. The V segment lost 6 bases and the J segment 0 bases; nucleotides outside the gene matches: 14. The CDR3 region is CASRHGDRVESSGNTIYF. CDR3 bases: TGTGCCAGCAGGCACGGAGACAGGGTCGAGAGCTCTGGAAACACCATATATTTT.

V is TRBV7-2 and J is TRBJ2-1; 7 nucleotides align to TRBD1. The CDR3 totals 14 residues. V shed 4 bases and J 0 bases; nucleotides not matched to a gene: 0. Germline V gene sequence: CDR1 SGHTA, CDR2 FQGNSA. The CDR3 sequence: CASSWDSSYNEQFF. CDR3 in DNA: TGTGCCAGCAGCTGGGACAGCTCCTACAATGAGCAGTTCTTC. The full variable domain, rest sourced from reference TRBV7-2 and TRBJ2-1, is GAGVSQSPSNKVTEKGKDVELRCDPISGHTALYWYRQSLGQGLEFLIYFQGNSAPDKSGLPSDRFSAERTGGSVSTLTIQRTQQEDSAVYLCASSWDSSYNEQFFGPGTRLTVL.

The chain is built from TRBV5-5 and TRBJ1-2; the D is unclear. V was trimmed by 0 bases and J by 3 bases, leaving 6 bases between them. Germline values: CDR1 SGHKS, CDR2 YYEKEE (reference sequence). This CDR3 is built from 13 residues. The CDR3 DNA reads TGTGCCAGCAGCTTGGACGGGGACTATGGCTACACCTTC. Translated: CASSLDGDYGYTF.

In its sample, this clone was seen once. Written as DNA, the CDR3 is TGTGCCAGCAGCTTACAGCGGGAGGCCGTGGGTTGGCATGAGCAGTTCTTC. As protein: CASSLQREAVGWHEQFF. The chain joins TRBV11-2 to TRBJ2-1, with TRBD2 matching over 9 bases. The CDR3 runs 17 residues. The J segment lost 8 bases and the V segment lost 2 bases, leaving 13 bases of the junction unmatched. Germline V gene sequence: CDR1 SGHAT, CDR2 FQNNGV.

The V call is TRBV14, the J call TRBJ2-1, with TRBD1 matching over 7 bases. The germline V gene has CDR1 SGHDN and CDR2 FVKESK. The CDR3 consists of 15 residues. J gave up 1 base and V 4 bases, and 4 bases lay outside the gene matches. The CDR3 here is CASSPGGVSYNEQFF. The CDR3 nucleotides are TGTGCCAGCAGCCCAGGGGGAGTGTCCTACAATGAGCAGTTCTTC.

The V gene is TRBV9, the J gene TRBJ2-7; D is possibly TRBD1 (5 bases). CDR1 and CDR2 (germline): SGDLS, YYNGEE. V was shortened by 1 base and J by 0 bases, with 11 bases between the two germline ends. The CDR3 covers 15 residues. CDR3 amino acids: CASSVPPRDSYEQYF. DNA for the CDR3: TGTGCCAGCAGCGTACCTCCCAGGGACTCCTACGAGCAGTACTTC.

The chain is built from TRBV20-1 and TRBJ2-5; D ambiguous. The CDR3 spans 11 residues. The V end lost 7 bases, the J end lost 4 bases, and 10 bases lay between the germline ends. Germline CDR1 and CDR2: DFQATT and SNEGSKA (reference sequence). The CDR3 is CSVRVTETQYF. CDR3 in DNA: TGCAGTGTACGGGTCACAGAGACCCAGTACTTC.

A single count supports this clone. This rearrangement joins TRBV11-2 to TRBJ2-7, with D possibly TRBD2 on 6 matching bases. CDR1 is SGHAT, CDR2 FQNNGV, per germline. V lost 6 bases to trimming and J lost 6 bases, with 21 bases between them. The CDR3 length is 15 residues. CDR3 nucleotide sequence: TGTGCCAGCAGTCAAACGCCTAAACGGGGGACCGAGCAGTACTTC. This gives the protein CASSQTPKRGTEQYF.

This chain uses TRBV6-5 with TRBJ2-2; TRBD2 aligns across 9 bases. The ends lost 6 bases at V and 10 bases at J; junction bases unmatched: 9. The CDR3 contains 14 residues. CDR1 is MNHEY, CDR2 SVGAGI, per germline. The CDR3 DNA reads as TGTGCCAGCAGGGTACCGGGACTAGCAGCGGAGCTGTTTTTT. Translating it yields CASRVPGLAAELFF.

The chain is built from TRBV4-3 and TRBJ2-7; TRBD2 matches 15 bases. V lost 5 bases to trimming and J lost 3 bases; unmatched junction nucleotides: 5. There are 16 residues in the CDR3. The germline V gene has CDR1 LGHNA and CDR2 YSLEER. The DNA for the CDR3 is TGCGCCAGCAGCATCGGACTAGCGGGAGGGAGCTACGAGCAGTACTTC. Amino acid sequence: CASSIGLAGGSYEQYF.

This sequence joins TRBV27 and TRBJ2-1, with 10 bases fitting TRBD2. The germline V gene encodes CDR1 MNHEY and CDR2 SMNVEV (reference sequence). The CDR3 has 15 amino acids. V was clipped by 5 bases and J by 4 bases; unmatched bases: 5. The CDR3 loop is CASSGAGGKYNEQFF. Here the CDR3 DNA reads TGTGCCAGCAGTGGAGCGGGGGGGAAGTACAATGAGCAGTTCTTC.

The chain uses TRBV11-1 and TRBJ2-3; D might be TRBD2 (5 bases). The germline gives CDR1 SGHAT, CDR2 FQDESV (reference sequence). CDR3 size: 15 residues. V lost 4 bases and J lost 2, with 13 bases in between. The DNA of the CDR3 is TGTGCCAGCAGCTACATCAGCGGTGACACAGATACGCAGTATTTT. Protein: CASSYISGDTDTQYF.

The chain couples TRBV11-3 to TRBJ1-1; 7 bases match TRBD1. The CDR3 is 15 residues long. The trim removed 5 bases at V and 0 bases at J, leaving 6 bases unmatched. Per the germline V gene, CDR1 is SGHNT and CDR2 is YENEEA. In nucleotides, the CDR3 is TGTGCCAGCAGCGCCCGACAGGGATTGAACACTGAAGCTTTCTTT. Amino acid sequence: CASSARQGLNTEAFF.